These T cell receptor beta chains were read from a single sample in a study of CD8+ T cells in alopecia areata. Repertoires were generated with immunoSEQ multiplex PCR, while TCRdb's copy carries only in-frame clones and drops some. The repertoire holds more than 90,000 clones, with approximately 54% as singletons. The specimen was CD8+ T cells sorted from blood, collected at week 24, from a patient treated with tofacitinib. The receptors here all came from a human donor with alopecia areata. Both conserved end residues are part of each CDR3. D genes are given only for firm matches. Size is omitted from some rows. Given values are once, few, many or a class for expanded clones.

V	size	D	J	CDR3	DNA
TRBV29-1	-	-	TRBJ1-5	CSVEDGNQPQHF	TGCAGCGTTGAAGACGGGAATCAGCCCCAGCATTTT
TRBV6-5	-	-	TRBJ1-2	CASSRTGRNGYTF	TGTGCCAGCAGTCGAACGGGGAGAAATGGCTACACCTTC
TRBV4-2	-	TRBD2	TRBJ2-2	CASSLSGLAGIRVGELFF	TGTGCCAGCAGCCTCTCGGGACTAGCGGGGATACGGGTCGGGGAGCTGTTTTTT
TRBV11-2	-	TRBD1	TRBJ1-2	CASSSGQGKDYGYTF	TGTGCCAGCAGCTCCGGACAGGGGAAGGACTATGGCTACACCTTC
TRBV6-4	-	TRBD2	TRBJ2-5	CASSDTSGGQETQYF	TGTGCCAGCAGTGACACTAGCGGGGGGCAAGAGACCCAGTACTTC
TRBV30	-	-	TRBJ2-3	CAWSVQAGDTQYF	TGTGCCTGGAGTGTACAAGCCGGGGATACGCAGTATTTT
TRBV7-8	-	-	TRBJ2-1	CASSLPGGPYNEQFF	TGTGCCAGCAGCTTACCCGGGGGTCCGTACAATGAGCAGTTCTTC
TRBV7-8	-	-	TRBJ2-3	CASSYTRGVWTDTQYF	TGTGCCAGCAGCTATACTAGGGGTGTCTGGACAGATACGCAGTATTTT
TRBV29-1	-	TRBD1	TRBJ2-7	CSVDNRGRGNYEQYF	TGCAGCGTTGACAACAGGGGGCGCGGTAACTACGAGCAGTACTTC
TRBV15	-	-	TRBJ1-1	CATSRDSGYTEAFF	TGTGCCACCAGCAGGGATTCAGGGTACACTGAAGCTTTCTTT
TRBV14	-	-	TRBJ2-1	CASSQGRSSYNEQFF	TGTGCCAGCAGCCAAGGGCGGAGCTCCTACAATGAGCAGTTCTTC
TRBV18	-	TRBD1	TRBJ1-1	CASSPPTGPEAFF	TGTGCCAGCTCACCACCGACAGGGCCTGAAGCTTTCTTT
TRBV6-4	few	TRBD2	TRBJ2-1	CASSLAGAYNEQFF	TGTGCCAGCAGTCTAGCGGGGGCCTACAATGAGCAGTTCTTC
TRBV10-3	once	-	TRBJ1-5	CAISESVGVNQPQHF	TGTGCCATCAGTGAGTCGGTAGGGGTCAATCAGCCCCAGCATTTT
TRBV7-9	-	-	TRBJ2-6	CAIIGSGANVLTF	TGTGCCATTATCGGCTCTGGGGCCAACGTCCTGACTTTC
TRBV6-5	-	-	TRBJ2-1	CASSRTEGYNEQFF	TGTGCCAGCAGCCGGACAGAGGGGTACAATGAGCAGTTCTTC
TRBV5-6	-	-	TRBJ1-2	CASSPGAASSIYGYTF	TGTGCCAGCAGCCCGGGGGCAGCTTCGTCAATCTATGGCTACACCTTC
TRBV5-6	few	-	TRBJ2-3	CASSLPGADTQYF	TGTGCCAGCAGCTTACCGGGAGCAGATACGCAGTATTTT
TRBV9	-	-	TRBJ2-7	CASSPGTGTYEQYF	TGTGCCAGCAGCCCGGGGACGGGAACCTACGAGCAGTACTTC
TRBV5-1	-	-	TRBJ1-1	CASRFEGNTEAFF	TGCGCCAGCAGATTCGAGGGGAACACTGAAGCTTTCTTT
TRBV30	-	-	TRBJ1-4	CAWTSIGAGEKLFF	TGTGCCTGGACCAGTATAGGGGCAGGAGAAAAACTGTTTTTT
TRBV7-9	-	TRBD1	TRBJ1-6	CASSVGSRTGSPSPLHF	TGTGCCAGCAGCGTAGGGAGCAGGACAGGGAGTCCTTCACCCCTCCACTTT
TRBV6-5	few	-	TRBJ2-7	CASRQFGYEQYF	TGTGCCAGCAGACAGTTTGGCTACGAGCAGTACTTC
TRBV4-3	-	-	TRBJ2-7	CASSQDTGRSSYEQYF	TGCGCCAGCAGCCAAGATACGGGGCGGAGCTCCTACGAGCAGTACTTC
TRBV4-1	-	-	TRBJ2-2	CASSPLTGNTGELFF	TGCGCCAGCAGCCCTCTGACAGGGAACACCGGGGAGCTGTTTTTT
TRBV30	-	-	TRBJ2-1	CALSAANPYNEQFF	TGTGCCCTCTCAGCGGCCAATCCGTACAATGAGCAGTTCTTC
TRBV5-6	once	-	TRBJ2-1	CASTLRGHYNEQFF	TGTGCCAGCACCCTCAGGGGTCACTACAATGAGCAGTTCTTC
TRBV15	few	TRBD1	TRBJ1-2	CATSTDRLRYGYTF	TGTGCCACCAGCACGGACAGGCTTCGCTATGGCTACACCTTC
TRBV15	-	-	TRBJ2-1	CATSRNSGTQRFF	TGTGCCACCAGCAGGAACTCCGGGACCCAGCGGTTCTTC
TRBV7-9	-	-	TRBJ2-1	CASSTLYNEQFF	TGTGCCAGTTCGACCCTCTACAATGAGCAGTTCTTC
TRBV7-2	few	-	TRBJ2-7	CASSTDSYEQYF	TGTGCCAGCAGCACGGACAGCTACGAGCAGTACTTC
TRBV29-1	few	TRBD2	TRBJ2-5	CSVEGREETQYF	TGCAGCGTCGAGGGGAGGGAAGAGACCCAGTACTTC
TRBV2	-	-	TRBJ2-6	CASSDEDRPHF	TGTGCCAGCAGTGACGAGGATAGGCCCCACTTC
TRBV5-6	few	-	TRBJ1-5	CASSLLTANQPQHF	TGTGCCAGCAGCTTGTTGACAGCTAATCAGCCCCAGCATTTT
TRBV4-1	few	-	TRBJ2-7	CASSQEVGGAAYEQYF	TGCGCCAGCAGCCAAGAGGTGGGGGGGGCGGCCTACGAGCAGTACTTC
TRBV6-5	-	-	TRBJ1-2	CASSQQDAYGYTF	TGTGCCAGCAGTCAGCAGGACGCTTATGGCTACACCTTC
TRBV4-1	-	TRBD2	TRBJ2-2	CASSQDDGGTGELFF	TGCGCCAGCAGCCAAGATGACGGGGGGACCGGGGAGCTGTTTTTT
TRBV6-1	few	TRBD2	TRBJ2-7	CASSSSGASSYEQYF	TGTGCCAGCAGCTCTAGCGGGGCAAGCTCCTACGAGCAGTACTTC
TRBV4-1	-	TRBD1	TRBJ1-1	CASSRTGTEAFF	TGCGCCAGCAGCCGGACAGGGACTGAAGCTTTCTTT
TRBV27	-	-	TRBJ1-1	CASSAGRMNTEAFF	TGTGCCAGCAGTGCGGGACGGATGAACACTGAAGCTTTCTTT
TRBV9	-	-	TRBJ1-1	CASSVEGRGTEAFF	TGTGCCAGCAGCGTAGAGGGTCGGGGCACTGAAGCTTTCTTT
TRBV7-2	-	-	TRBJ2-2	CASSPYMSFGELFF	TGTGCCAGCAGCCCCTACATGTCATTTGGGGAGCTGTTTTTT
TRBV7-8	-	TRBD2	TRBJ2-5	CASSLAGLAGSLETQYF	TGTGCCAGCAGCTTAGCGGGTCTAGCGGGGTCCTTAGAGACCCAGTACTTC
TRBV29-1	few	-	TRBJ1-2	CSVEDGSMNYGYTF	TGCAGCGTTGAAGATGGGTCAATGAACTATGGCTACACCTTC
TRBV2	-	TRBD1	TRBJ1-5	CASSEGTVSNQPQHF	TGTGCCAGCAGTGAGGGGACAGTTAGCAATCAGCCCCAGCATTTT
TRBV6-5	-	-	TRBJ1-3	CASGSGQRGNTIYF	TGTGCCAGCGGCTCCGGACAGAGGGGAAACACCATATATTTT
TRBV6-5	-	-	TRBJ1-2	CASSPPDRPYGYTF	TGTGCCAGCAGTCCCCCGGACAGACCCTATGGCTACACCTTC
TRBV2	-	TRBD1	TRBJ2-5	CARRTGTEKTQYF	TGTGCCAGAAGAACCGGGACAGAAAAGACCCAGTACTTC